This passage covers 18 T cell receptor beta chains from one sample sequenced in a study of early T cells in non-severe SARS-CoV-2 infection. One entry per CDR3 protein results from TCRdb running MiXCR on the 5' RACE reads. The repertoire holds about 60,000 distinct CDR3 sequences, with over 5% as singletons. Sequencing was performed on whole blood. The receptors here all came from an adult who was a healthcare worker with PCR-confirmed SARS-CoV-2 infection or an uninfected control (not recorded which).

This clonotype was counted only a few times. The chain joins TRBV11-3 to TRBJ2-7, with no clear D. The CDR3 length is 15 residues. V dropped 4 bases and J dropped 0 bases, with 13 bases sitting between them. In germline, CDR1 is SGHNT, CDR2 YENEEA. The chain's CDR3 is CASSSSAQSSYEQYF. The CDR3 DNA reads as TGTGCCAGCAGCTCGTCGGCGCAGAGCTCCTACGAGCAGTACTTC.

This clonotype occurred a few times. The rearrangement uses TRBV3-1 and TRBJ2-5; D possibly matches TRBD1 or TRBD2 (5 bases each). The germline V gene has CDR1 LGHDT and CDR2 YNNKEL (reference sequence). The CDR3 has 15 amino acids. V lost 4 bases and J 5 bases, leaving 17 bases between the germline ends. CDR3 region: CASSRRGLEGETQYF. CDR3 sequence (DNA): TGTGCCAGCAGCCGAAGGGGTCTAGAGGGGGAGACCCAGTACTTC.

This clonotype has at least ten counts. The rearrangement joins TRBV7-3 to TRBJ2-3; D gene uncertain. The ends were cut back, 0 bases at V and 7 bases at J, with 11 bases in the middle. CDR1 and CDR2 (germline): SGHTA, FQGTGA. This CDR3 region has 14 residues. The CDR3 DNA reads TGTGCCAGCAGCTTAACCCCGACCTCGAATACGCAGTATTTT. The encoded protein is CASSLTPTSNTQYF.

The chain joins TRBV7-9 to TRBJ2-1, with 7 bases lining up with TRBD2. V lost 5 bases to trimming and J lost 0 bases; unmatched junction nucleotides: 4. CDR3 length equals 15 residues. Germline lookup yields CDR1 SEHNR and CDR2 FQNEAQ (reference sequence). This CDR3 is CASSRGESSYNEQFF. DNA for the CDR3: TGTGCCAGCAGCCGGGGGGAGAGCTCCTACAATGAGCAGTTCTTC.

With respect to this clonotype: A single base separates this from a much larger clone, so it may be a read error. The V and J genes are TRBV5-1 and TRBJ1-1; D gene unclear. CDR3 length equals 17 residues. Germline CDR1 SGHRS, CDR2 YFSETQ. The CDR3 is CASSFEPVGMVNTEASF. In DNA form, the CDR3 reads TGCGCCAGCAGCTTCGAACCGGTGGGGATGGTGAACACTGAAGCTTCCTTT.

This clonotype appeared a few times. This chain uses TRBV12-3 or TRBV12-4 with TRBJ2-3; 13 bases are shared with TRBD2. The CDR3 totals 16 residues. Trimming took 4 bases from V and 3 from J; bases not matched to a gene: 4. CDR3 sequence reads: CASSSLLAGGTDTQYF. CDR3 DNA sequence: TGTGCCAGCAGTTCCCTACTAGCGGGAGGGACAGATACGCAGTATTTT.

This chain uses TRBV6-4 with TRBJ2-2; D uncertain. The CDR3 is 14 amino acids. V lost 2 bases and J 1 base, leaving 5 bases between the germline ends. Germline V gene data show CDR1 as MRHNA and CDR2 as SNTAGT. DNA of the CDR3: TGTGCCAGCAGTGACAGACAGAACACCGGGGAGCTGTTTTTT. Amino acid sequence: CASSDRQNTGELFF.

About this clonotype itself: Just one base apart from a much larger clone, this may be a read error. This chain uses TRBV7-2 with TRBJ2-4; D gene ambiguous. The germline gives CDR1 SGHTA, CDR2 FQGNSA. CDR3 length: 14 amino acids. The CDR3 bases are TGTGCCAGCAGCTTAAGGGAAGGCAAAAACATTGAGTACTTC. This encodes CASSLREGKNIEYF.

The sample holds many counts of this clonotype. The gene calls are TRBV19 and TRBJ1-4, with a tentative D call TRBD1 (6 bases). Germline V lookup: CDR1 LNHDA, CDR2 SQIVND (reference sequence). Trimming removed 5 bases at V and 7 bases at J, with 20 bases between. The length of the CDR3 is 16 residues. This chain's CDR3 is CASSPGTRGLTEKLFF. The CDR3, as DNA: TGTGCCAGTAGTCCGGGAACCCGGGGGCTGACTGAAAAACTGTTTTTT.

This clonotype was counted ten times or more. The genes are TRBV27 and TRBJ1-6; D not resolved. There are 14 residues in the CDR3. Per the germline V gene, CDR1 is MNHEY and CDR2 is SMNVEV (reference sequence). Trimming left V 5 bases short and J 5 bases short, with 10 bases between. Here the CDR3 DNA reads TGTGCCAGCAGTAGTACAGCCGATAATTCACCCCTCCACTTT. Translation gives CASSSTADNSPLHF.

The V call is TRBV30, the J call TRBJ1-2; no clear D gene. Germline V gives CDR1 GTSNPN, CDR2 SVGIG (reference sequence). The CDR3 spans 12 residues. In DNA, the CDR3 is TGTGCTGAGGGAACCAATAAAAATGGCTACACCTTC. Its protein product is CAEGTNKNGYTF.

This clonotype has ten or more counts. The genes are TRBV24-1 and TRBJ2-1; possibly TRBD1 for D (5 bases). Germline assignment: CDR1 KGHDR and CDR2 SFDVKD. This CDR3 has 13 amino acids. Trimming shortened V by 3 bases and J by 7 bases, and 9 bases separated the two germline ends. CDR3 loop: CATSDAGWNEQFF. The DNA of the CDR3 is TGTGCCACCAGTGATGCAGGGTGGAATGAGCAGTTCTTC.

This chain connects TRBV24-1 to TRBJ2-3, with a tentative D call TRBD2 (5 bases). Germline CDR1 reads KGHDR; CDR2 reads SFDVKD. The V end was cut by 4 bases, the J end by 4 bases, with 17 bases between. The CDR3 runs to 16 residues. As DNA, the CDR3 is TGTGCCACCAGTGACCGCAGCGGAACCAGCCCAGATACGCAGTATTTT. Translating gives CATSDRSGTSPDTQYF.

As for this clonotype: Possible read error: a much larger clone is one base away. As the CDR3 is not closed by the conserved phenylalanine or tryptophan, this likely results from a read error. The genes are TRBV6-6 and TRBJ1-1; 7 positions agree with TRBD1. Germline V lookup: CDR1 MNHNY, CDR2 SVGAGI (reference sequence). The CDR3 length is 14 residues. The V segment lost 6 bases and the J segment 4 bases; nucleotides outside the gene matches: 8. The CDR3 here is CASRRTGEGTEAFY. The CDR3 DNA reads TGTGCCAGCAGGCGCACAGGGGAAGGCACTGAAGCTTTCTAT.

CDR3 sequence reads: CASSNRTSGTRDTQYF. The CDR3 DNA reads TGTGCCAGCAGCAACCGGACTAGCGGGACAAGAGATACGCAGTATTTT. This chain connects TRBV13 to TRBJ2-3, with 12 bases that match TRBD2. Losses at the gene ends were 5 bases for V and 5 bases for J; bases not matched to a gene: 8. Germline CDR1 is PRHDT and CDR2 is FYEKMQ (reference sequence). The CDR3 contains 16 residues. The whole variable domain, remainder taken from reference TRBV13 and TRBJ2-3, is AAGVIQSPRHLIKEKRETATLKCYPIPRHDTVYWYQQGPGQDPQFLISFYEKMQSDKGSIPDRFSAQQFSDYHSELNMSSLELGDSALYFCASSNRTSGTRDTQYFGPGTRLTVL.

This clonotype was seen at least ten times. The genes are TRBV7-9 and TRBJ1-2; TRBD1 might be the D (5 bases). The V end lost 0 bases, the J end lost 4 bases, and 12 bases lay between the germline ends. This CDR3 region has 15 residues. CDR1 and CDR2 (germline): SEHNR, FQNEAQ (reference sequence). The CDR3 sequence: CASSLAENGAYGYTF. The CDR3 bases are TGTGCCAGCAGCTTAGCGGAGAACGGGGCCTATGGCTACACCTTC.

This clonotype is classed as medium-sized. The chain has TRBV6-1 and TRBJ2-5; TRBD1 agrees at 9 bases. Germline CDR1 and CDR2: MNHNS and SASEGT. The CDR3 contains 15 residues. The trim removed 7 bases at V and 5 bases at J, leaving 11 bases unmatched. The CDR3 is CASTDQGQGLETQYF. CDR3 bases: TGTGCCAGCACCGACCAAGGACAGGGGTTGGAGACCCAGTACTTC.

This chain joins TRBV11-2 and TRBJ2-1; a weak D match, TRBD1 (7 bases). Germline V gene lookup returns CDR1 SGHAT and CDR2 FQNNGV. V lost 6 bases and J 3 bases, leaving 27 bases between the germline ends. This CDR3 region has 19 residues. CDR3 DNA sequence: TGTGCCAGCAGGGGACAGAGGGAGGACCCAGGCCCAATCTACAATGAGCAGTTCTTC. Translated: CASRGQREDPGPIYNEQFF.